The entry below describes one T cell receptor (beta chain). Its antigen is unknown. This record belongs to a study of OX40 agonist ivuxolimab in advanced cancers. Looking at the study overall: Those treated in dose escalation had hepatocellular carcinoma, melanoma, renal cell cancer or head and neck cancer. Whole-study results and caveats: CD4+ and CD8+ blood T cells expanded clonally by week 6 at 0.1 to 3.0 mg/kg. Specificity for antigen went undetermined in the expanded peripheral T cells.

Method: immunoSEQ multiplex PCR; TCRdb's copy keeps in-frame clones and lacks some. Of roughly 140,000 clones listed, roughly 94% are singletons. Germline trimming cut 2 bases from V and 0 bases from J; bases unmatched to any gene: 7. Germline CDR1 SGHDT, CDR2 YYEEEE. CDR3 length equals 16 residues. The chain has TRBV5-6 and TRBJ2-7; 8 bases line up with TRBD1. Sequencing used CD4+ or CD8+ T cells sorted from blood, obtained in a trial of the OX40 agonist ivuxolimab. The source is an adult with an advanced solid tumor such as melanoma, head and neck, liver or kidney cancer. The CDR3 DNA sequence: TGTGCCAGCAGCTTATACGACAGGGGCGCCTCCTACGAGCAGTACTTC. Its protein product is CASSLYDRGASYEQYF.